These T cell receptor beta chains were read from a single sample in a study of PD-L1 blockade in urothelial cancer. The data were produced by immunoSEQ multiplex PCR, yet TCRdb's version contains in-frame clones alone and is incomplete. The table lists just over 20,000 clones, about 91% of them singletons. Sequenced material: PBMCs, taken around atezolizumab (anti-PD-L1) treatment. The receptor source for this set is a man between 50 and 59 years old with urothelial cancer. The CDR3 runs from the conserved cysteine through the conserved F or W. The order of the fields is clone size, D gene, V gene, J gene, CDR3 protein, CDR3 DNA. The D gene is left open where the match is weak. Expanded clones get a size class; other rows say once, few or many, or leave the size out.

.	TRBD2	TRBV4-1	TRBJ2-2	CASSHLAGSNTGELFF	TGCGCCAGCAGCCACCTAGCGGGGTCAAACACCGGGGAGCTGTTTTTT
once	TRBD2	TRBV2	TRBJ2-1	CASRGAGVGYNEQFF	TGTGCCAGCAGGGGAGCGGGAGTGGGCTACAATGAGCAGTTCTTC
.	TRBD1	TRBV28	TRBJ2-7	CASSFSGTGTYEQYF	TGTGCCAGCAGTTTCTCCGGGACAGGGACCTACGAGCAGTACTTC
once	TRBD1	TRBV13	TRBJ1-5	CASSLGGQLNQPQHF	TGTGCCAGCAGCTTAGGGGGACAGCTCAATCAGCCCCAGCATTTT
.	.	TRBV7-9	TRBJ2-5	CASSLTAQETQYF	TGTGCCAGCAGCTTGACAGCACAAGAGACCCAGTACTTC
.	TRBD2	TRBV4-1	TRBJ2-5	CASSLPTSGGSQETQYF	TGCGCCAGCAGCCTCCCAACCAGCGGGGGTTCCCAAGAGACCCAGTACTTC
.	TRBD2	TRBV6-4	TRBJ2-7	CASSEAASGIGEQYF	TGTGCCAGCAGTGAAGCTGCTAGCGGGATTGGGGAGCAGTACTTC
.	TRBD1	TRBV25-1	TRBJ2-1	CASSQTGGSYNEQFF	TGTGCCAGCAGTCAGACAGGGGGCTCCTACAATGAGCAGTTCTTC
.	.	TRBV5-6	TRBJ2-7	CASSATYEQYF	TGTGCCAGCAGCGCGACCTACGAGCAGTACTTC
.	TRBD2	TRBV29-1	TRBJ2-1	CSVGASGVYNEQFF	TGCAGCGTTGGGGCTAGCGGGGTCTACAATGAGCAGTTCTTC
.	.	TRBV6-5	TRBJ1-2	CASSQSLDRNYGYTF	TGTGCCAGCAGTCAAAGCCTCGACAGGAACTATGGCTACACCTTC
.	TRBD2	TRBV5-4	TRBJ2-2	CASSLADTSGKGGELFF	TGTGCCAGCAGCCTGGCTGATACTAGCGGGAAGGGGGGGGAGCTGTTTTTT
.	TRBD1	TRBV6-5	TRBJ1-2	CASSYSGTGILYGYTF	TGTGCCAGCAGTTACTCCGGGACAGGGATTCTCTATGGCTACACCTTC
.	.	TRBV6-5	TRBJ1-3	CASSPGSSGNTIYF	TGTGCCAGCAGCCCCGGGAGTTCTGGAAACACCATATATTTT
few	.	TRBV9	TRBJ1-2	CASSVDGTYTYGYTF	TGTGCCAGCAGCGTAGATGGGACATATACCTATGGCTACACCTTC
.	TRBD2	TRBV30	TRBJ2-4	CAWAGDGKNIQYF	TGTGCCTGGGCGGGAGACGGGAAAAACATTCAGTACTTC
.	TRBD1	TRBV18	TRBJ1-4	CASSPDRASREKLFF	TGTGCCAGCTCACCAGACAGGGCTTCTCGAGAAAAACTGTTTTTT
.	.	TRBV18	TRBJ2-5	CASSHRQALETQYF	TGTGCCAGCTCGCATCGACAGGCCCTGGAGACCCAGTACTTC
.	TRBD2	TRBV2	TRBJ2-5	CASTKGLAAQETQYF	TGTGCCAGCACCAAAGGACTAGCGGCACAAGAGACCCAGTACTTC
.	.	TRBV5-5	TRBJ1-2	CASSLGRGSGYGYTF	TGTGCCAGCAGCTTGGGTAGGGGTTCGGGCTATGGCTACACCTTC
.	TRBD1	TRBV6-6	TRBJ2-7	CASRSRGIGYEQYF	TGTGCCAGCAGATCCAGGGGGATCGGCTACGAGCAGTACTTC
.	.	TRBV7-7	TRBJ2-5	CASSSVALQETQYF	TGTGCCAGCAGCTCTGTAGCACTCCAAGAGACCCAGTACTTC
.	TRBD1	TRBV5-5	TRBJ2-2	CASSLGVDRGQGTGELFF	TGTGCCAGCAGCTTGGGAGTTGACAGGGGGCAAGGAACCGGGGAGCTGTTTTTT
.	TRBD2	TRBV15	TRBJ2-1	CATSREAGGNNEQFF	TGTGCCACCAGCAGAGAAGCGGGGGGGAACAATGAGCAGTTCTTC
few	TRBD2	TRBV19	TRBJ2-7	CASSWASGTYEQYF	TGTGCCAGTAGTTGGGCTAGCGGGACTTACGAGCAGTACTTC
.	TRBD2	TRBV5-1	TRBJ2-5	CASSRGLAGGPQETQYF	TGCGCCAGCAGCCGGGGGCTAGCGGGGGGGCCCCAAGAGACCCAGTACTTC
once	.	TRBV21-1	TRBJ2-2	CASSNRGEDTGELFF	TGTGCCAGCAGCAACAGGGGCGAGGACACCGGGGAGCTGTTTTTT
.	TRBD1	TRBV10-3	TRBJ2-7	CAISSGTGTYEQYF	TGTGCCATCAGTTCTGGGACAGGGACATACGAGCAGTACTTC
.	.	TRBV5-1	TRBJ1-1	CASSLVEGLRTEAFF	TGCGCCAGCAGCTTGGTGGAGGGGCTGAGAACTGAAGCTTTCTTT
.	TRBD2	TRBV6-4	TRBJ2-3	CASSELAGTSTDTQYF	TGTGCCAGCAGTGAGCTAGCGGGGACCAGCACAGATACGCAGTATTTT
once	.	TRBV19	TRBJ1-5	CASSILSGVTQPQHF	TGTGCCAGTAGTATTCTGTCAGGGGTTACTCAGCCCCAGCATTTT
.	.	TRBV30	TRBJ2-3	CASLWRGRTDTQYF	TGTGCCTCCTTATGGAGGGGGCGCACAGATACGCAGTATTTT
.	TRBD1	TRBV5-1	TRBJ1-2	CASSMGQPNYGYTF	TGCGCCAGCAGTATGGGACAGCCGAACTATGGCTACACCTTC
.	.	TRBV30	TRBJ2-3	CAWSVRRADTQYF	TGTGCCTGGAGTGTACGTAGAGCAGATACGCAGTATTTT
.	.	TRBV4-1	TRBJ1-2	CASSQDDTRNYGYTF	TGCGCCAGCAGCCAAGATGACACGAGAAACTATGGCTACACCTTC
few	TRBD1	TRBV29-1	TRBJ1-2	CSVEEAGGVKGYTF	TGCAGCGTTGAAGAGGCAGGGGGCGTTAAGGGCTACACCTTC